The clone carrying this T cell receptor (beta chain) was seen only a few times. What it recognizes is unknown. Trimming left V 0 bases short and J 6 bases short, with 8 bases between. Germline CDR1 ENHRY, CDR2 SYGVKD. There are 14 residues in the CDR3. TCRdb re-called the PCR reads with MiXCR, one entry per CDR3 protein. The table shows around 300,000 distinct CDR3 sequences, with roughly a quarter occurring only once. The data were obtained in a study of molecular identifiers for immune sequencing clone quantification. Study findings and constraints: Shared barcodes on identical TCR molecules could underestimate the sizes of highly expanded clones.

Sequenced material: naive CD8+ T cells from blood, with Jurkat cell RNA spiked in. Subset described: FACS-sorted CD8+CD4-CCR7+CD45RA+ naive T cells. The chain has TRBV10-3 and TRBJ2-2, with D unclear. This receptor was obtained from a human donor in good health. Some libraries in this study had Jurkat cell RNA spiked in. This CDR3 is CAISESDLSGELFF. The CDR3 nucleotides read TGTGCCATCAGTGAGTCGGATCTCTCCGGGGAGCTGTTTTTT.